The 25 T cell receptor beta chains reported below all come from one sample, sequenced in a study of cytomegalovirus exposure and HLA in healthy donors. The data were produced by immunoSEQ multiplex PCR, yet TCRdb's version contains in-frame clones alone and is incomplete. The sample lists around 190,000 clones; approximately 78% were seen once. The sequenced sample consisted of PBMCs. These TCRs come from a woman younger than 45 in good health and CMV-seronegative.

The rearrangement links TRBV7-2 to TRBJ1-5, with D possibly TRBD1 on 6 matching bases. CDR3 length: 17 amino acids. Germline-derived CDR1 and CDR2 are SGHTA and FQGNSA. V lost 2 bases, J lost 3 bases, and 17 bases lay in between. CDR3 amino acids: CASSLYEGVQTNQPQHF. The CDR3 nucleotides are TGTGCCAGCAGCTTATATGAGGGGGTCCAAACCAATCAGCCCCAGCATTTT.

This rearrangement joins TRBV27 to TRBJ2-1, with TRBD2 identical over 9 bases. Germline V gene data show CDR1 as MNHEY and CDR2 as SMNVEV (reference sequence). J lost 6 bases, V lost 6 bases, and 24 bases had no gene match. The CDR3 spans 20 residues. CDR3 DNA: TGTGCCAGCAGGATATCAACGGGGGGTGTAGCGGGAGTTTGGGGCAATGAGCAGTTCTTC. Translation: CASRISTGGVAGVWGNEQFF.

The rearrangement uses TRBV9 and TRBJ2-5; the D is unclear. V lost 3 bases, J lost 1 base, and 4 bases lay in between. This CDR3 spans 12 amino acids. Germline V gene sequence: CDR1 SGDLS, CDR2 YYNGEE. The CDR3 nucleotides are TGTGCCAGCAGCGCCTCCCAAGAGACCCAGTACTTC. Residues: CASSASQETQYF.

The rearrangement joins TRBV6-4 to TRBJ2-1; 9 nucleotides agree with TRBD1. The ends lost 4 bases at V and 6 bases at J; junction bases unmatched: 4. The CDR3 sequence is 14 residues long. Germline V gene lookup returns CDR1 MRHNA and CDR2 SNTAGT. This CDR3 is CASSGTGDGNEQFF. DNA for the CDR3: TGTGCCAGCAGTGGGACAGGGGACGGCAATGAGCAGTTCTTC.

The chain combines TRBV4-2 with TRBJ2-7; 9 nucleotides line up with TRBD2. The germline CDR1 and CDR2 sequences are LGHNA and YNFKEQ. This CDR3 comprises 16 residues. The V gene end was trimmed by 4 bases and the J gene end by 0 bases; junction bases not matched to a gene: 7. The CDR3 nucleotides are TGTGCCAGCAGCCCTTCCAGACTAGCGGACTCCTACGAGCAGTACTTC. Amino acid sequence: CASSPSRLADSYEQYF.

J is TRBJ1-4 and V is TRBV5-1; possible D gene TRBD1, 5 bases. There are 18 residues in the CDR3. Deletions cut 4 bases from V and 5 bases from J, with 24 bases between. Per germline, CDR1 SGHRS and CDR2 YFSETQ. The CDR3 region is CASSPLGSTTATNEKLFF. The CDR3 DNA reads as TGCGCCAGCAGCCCCCTGGGTTCAACGACAGCGACAAATGAAAAACTGTTTTTT.

The chain joins TRBV19 to TRBJ2-7; possible D gene TRBD2, 7 bases. Germline loops: CDR1 LNHDA, CDR2 SQIVND (reference sequence). The CDR3 consists of 14 residues. The V end lost 2 bases, the J end lost 2 bases, and 10 bases lay between the germline ends. DNA for the CDR3: TGTGCCAGTAGTATACAGGGGAGGGCCTACGAGCAGTACTTC. It encodes CASSIQGRAYEQYF.

The rearrangement uses TRBV10-1 and TRBJ1-3, with 7 bases fitting TRBD1. The V and J ends lost 11 bases and 0 bases, in that order; junction bases with no gene match: 19. CDR3 length equals 18 residues. CDR1 WNHNN and CDR2 SYGVQD come from the germline V gene (reference sequence). Here the CDR3 DNA reads TGCGCCGCCAAGGAGACAGGGCCTCCGGCAGGCTCTGGAAACACCATATATTTT. Translating it yields CAAKETGPPAGSGNTIYF.

V usage is TRBV28 and J usage is TRBJ1-2; D gene ambiguous. Germline V gene lookup returns CDR1 MDHEN and CDR2 SYDVKM. Trimming removed 4 bases from V and 12 bases from J, with 12 bases in between. The CDR3 consists of 11 residues. The CDR3 protein is CASSSDIKHTF. The CDR3 DNA sequence: TGTGCCAGCAGTTCCGACATAAAGCACACCTTC.

The chain uses TRBV7-7 and TRBJ2-2; a weak D match, TRBD2 (5 bases). Deletions cut 1 base from V and 8 bases from J, with 17 bases between. Looked up from germline, CDR1 is SSHAT and CDR2 is FNYEAQ (reference sequence). CDR3 length: 16 residues. CDR3 bases: TGTGCCAGCAGCTTAGACCGCCCGGGATTAGGAGGGGAGCTGTTTTTT. Translated, it gives CASSLDRPGLGGELFF.

V and J are TRBV6-5 and TRBJ1-5; D is ambiguous. Germline V gene data show CDR1 as MNHEY and CDR2 as SVGAGI. V lost 0 bases and J 0 bases, leaving 9 bases between the germline ends. The CDR3 spans 16 residues. CDR3 DNA sequence: TGTGCCAGCAGTTACTCGAGGTTTTATAGCAATCAGCCCCAGCATTTT. Translating it yields CASSYSRFYSNQPQHF.

The rearrangement links TRBV5-4 to TRBJ1-2, with D possibly TRBD1 on 5 matching bases. Between the trimmed V and J ends, which lost 4 bases and 0 bases, there was a span of 13 bases. Germline V CDR1 and CDR2: SGHNT, YYREEE (reference sequence). The CDR3 extends over 15 amino acids. The CDR3 is CASSPAAGTNYGYTF. The CDR3, as DNA: TGTGCCAGCAGCCCAGCCGCAGGGACTAACTATGGCTACACCTTC.

The chain employs TRBV4-2 and TRBJ2-1, with TRBD2 identical over 9 bases. Looked up from germline, CDR1 is LGHNA and CDR2 is YNFKEQ. The length of the CDR3 is 18 residues. V was clipped by 3 bases and J by 6 bases; unmatched bases: 15. The CDR3 loop is CASSQVVGISGRTNEQFF. The CDR3 region has the DNA TGTGCCAGCAGCCAGGTAGTTGGGATAAGCGGGAGGACCAATGAGCAGTTCTTC.

The chain uses TRBV25-1 and TRBJ2-6; 8 nucleotides match TRBD1. Germline CDR1 MGHDK, CDR2 SYGVNS. The CDR3 totals 16 residues. J was trimmed by 0 bases and V by 7 bases; bases with no gene match: 5. The CDR3 coding sequence is TGTGCCAGCATCGGGACAGGCAACTCTGGGGCCAACGTCCTGACTTTC. It encodes CASIGTGNSGANVLTF.

CDR3 sequence: CSVETGVADTQYF. In DNA form, the CDR3 reads TGCAGCGTGGAAACGGGGGTGGCAGATACGCAGTATTTT. The genes are TRBV29-1 and TRBJ2-3; a weak D match, TRBD2 (6 bases). The germline V gene encodes CDR1 SQVTM and CDR2 ANQGSEA. V lost 6 bases to trimming and J lost 4 bases, with 14 bases between them. The CDR3 extends over 13 amino acids.

The chain has TRBV4-1 and TRBJ2-7; TRBD2 agrees at 13 bases. This CDR3 is built from 20 residues. Trimming cost V 1 base and J 6 bases; bases outside gene matches: 18. The germline V gene encodes CDR1 MGHRA and CDR2 YSYEKL. The CDR3 spells CASSQVQWGLAGIYWSEQYF. CDR3 DNA: TGCGCCAGCAGCCAAGTCCAATGGGGACTAGCGGGAATTTACTGGAGCGAGCAGTACTTC.

The chain uses TRBV5-1 and TRBJ2-7, with 8 positions matching TRBD1. Losses at the gene ends were 0 bases for V and 2 bases for J; bases not matched to a gene: 7. CDR1 is SGHRS and CDR2 is YFSETQ in the germline V gene. This CDR3 contains 16 residues. CDR3 sequence: CASSLAMGQATYEQYF. For the CDR3, the DNA is TGCGCCAGCAGCTTGGCCATGGGACAGGCGACCTACGAGCAGTACTTC.

The chain uses TRBV29-1 and TRBJ1-2, with a tentative D call TRBD1 (5 bases). From germline, CDR1 is SQVTM and CDR2 ANQGSEA. Between the trimmed V and J ends, which lost 7 bases and 3 bases, there was a span of 15 bases. This CDR3 is 13 amino acids long. The CDR3: CSAGHPQDYGYTF. In DNA form, the CDR3 reads TGCAGCGCCGGACACCCCCAAGACTATGGCTACACCTTC.

The chain couples TRBV2 to TRBJ1-5; possible D gene TRBD1, 5 bases. Germline assignment: CDR1 SNHLY and CDR2 FYNNEI. There are 14 residues in the CDR3. The V and J ends lost 7 bases and 2 bases respectively, with 12 bases between them. The CDR3 spells CASNGRAGNQPQHF. CDR3 coding DNA: TGTGCCAGCAACGGCAGGGCGGGCAATCAGCCCCAGCATTTT.

This sequence joins TRBV7-6 and TRBJ1-2, with TRBD1 as a possible D gene (6 bases). The CDR3 consists of 14 residues. From germline, CDR1 is SGHVS and CDR2 FNYEAQ. V dropped 5 bases and J dropped 7 bases, with 17 bases sitting between them. The CDR3 spells CASSDRGGALGYTF. The CDR3 nucleotides read TGTGCCAGCAGCGATAGGGGGGGCGCGCTTGGCTACACCTTC.

The chain is built from TRBV6-5 and TRBJ1-2; 10 positions agree with TRBD1. CDR3 length: 16 amino acids. CDR1 MNHEY and CDR2 SVGAGI come from the germline V gene. V gave up 4 bases and J gave up 3 bases; unmatched junction bases: 8. DNA of the CDR3: TGTGCCAGCAGTTCCATACCAGGACAGGGGGACTATGGCTACACCTTC. Its protein is CASSSIPGQGDYGYTF.

V gene TRBV5-1 combines with J gene TRBJ2-1; 12 bases map to TRBD2. The CDR3 is 15 amino acids. Per germline, CDR1 SGHRS and CDR2 YFSETQ. Trimming at V came to 4 bases and at J to 6 bases, leaving 5 bases not matched to a gene. CDR3 sequence: CASSRTSGNSNEQFF. The CDR3 DNA is TGCGCCAGCAGCCGGACTAGCGGGAACTCCAATGAGCAGTTCTTC.

The rearrangement uses TRBV9 and TRBJ2-5; possibly TRBD2 for D (6 bases). Germline assignment: CDR1 SGDLS and CDR2 YYNGEE. Trimming took off 4 bases at V and 1 base at J, with 14 bases between the two ends. The CDR3 has 15 amino acids. The CDR3 sequence: CASSTRGSAQETQYF. CDR3 DNA: TGTGCCAGCAGCACTCGGGGGTCGGCCCAAGAGACCCAGTACTTC.

The J gene is TRBJ1-3, the V gene TRBV2, with D possibly matching TRBD1 (5 bases). Per germline, CDR1 SNHLY and CDR2 FYNNEI. The germline V and J ends were trimmed by 5 bases and 0 bases, with 14 bases remaining between them. The CDR3 is 16 residues long. CDR3: CASSPTPQGSGNTIYF. Written as DNA, the CDR3 is TGTGCCAGCAGTCCCACCCCTCAGGGCTCTGGAAACACCATATATTTT.

This clone is a singleton in its sample. The rearrangement links TRBV6-5 to TRBJ2-1, with 12 bases matching TRBD2. From germline, CDR1 is MNHEY and CDR2 SVGAGI. V lost 5 bases to trimming and J lost 10 bases; unmatched junction nucleotides: 9. The CDR3 sequence is 15 residues long. CDR3 bases: TGTGCCAGCAGTCCTTGGACTAGCGGGAAGGGCGAGCAGTTCTTC. Residues: CASSPWTSGKGEQFF.